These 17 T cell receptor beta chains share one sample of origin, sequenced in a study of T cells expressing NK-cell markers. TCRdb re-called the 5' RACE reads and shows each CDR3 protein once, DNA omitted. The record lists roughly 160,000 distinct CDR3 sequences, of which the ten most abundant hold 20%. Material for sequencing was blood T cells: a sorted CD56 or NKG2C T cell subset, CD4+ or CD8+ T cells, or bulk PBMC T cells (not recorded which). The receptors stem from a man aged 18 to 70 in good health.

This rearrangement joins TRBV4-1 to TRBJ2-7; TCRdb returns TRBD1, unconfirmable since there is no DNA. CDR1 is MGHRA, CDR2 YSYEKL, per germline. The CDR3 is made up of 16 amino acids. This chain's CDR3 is CASSPFGQARVYEQYF.

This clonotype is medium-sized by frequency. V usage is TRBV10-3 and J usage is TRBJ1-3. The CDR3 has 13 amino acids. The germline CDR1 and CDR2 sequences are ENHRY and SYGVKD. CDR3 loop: CAISAVSLNTIYF.

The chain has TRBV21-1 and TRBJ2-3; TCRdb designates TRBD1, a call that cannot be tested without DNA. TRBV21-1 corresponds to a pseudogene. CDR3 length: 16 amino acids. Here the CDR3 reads CASSRRDRENTDTQYF.

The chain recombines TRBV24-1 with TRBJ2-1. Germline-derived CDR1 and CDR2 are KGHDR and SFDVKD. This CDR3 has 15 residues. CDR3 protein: CATSGREGVHNEQFF.

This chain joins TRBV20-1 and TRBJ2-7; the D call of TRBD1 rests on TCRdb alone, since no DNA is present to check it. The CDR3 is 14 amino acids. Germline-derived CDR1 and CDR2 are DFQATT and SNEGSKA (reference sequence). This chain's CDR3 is CSASGQGSSYEQYF.

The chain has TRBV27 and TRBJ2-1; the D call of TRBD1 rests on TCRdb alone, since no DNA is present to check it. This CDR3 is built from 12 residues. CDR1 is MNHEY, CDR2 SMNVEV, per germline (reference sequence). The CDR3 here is CATGAGIAEQFF.

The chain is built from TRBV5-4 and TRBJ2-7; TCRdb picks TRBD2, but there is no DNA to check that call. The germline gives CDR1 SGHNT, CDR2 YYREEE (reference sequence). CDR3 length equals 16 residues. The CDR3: CASSSLTSGEPYEQYF.

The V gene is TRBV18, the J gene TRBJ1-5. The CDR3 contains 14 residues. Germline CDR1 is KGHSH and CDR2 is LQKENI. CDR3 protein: CASSPTGLGEPQHF. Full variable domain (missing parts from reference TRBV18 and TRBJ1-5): NAGVMQNPRHLVRRRGQEARLRCSPMKGHSHVYWYRQLPEEGLKFMVYLQKENIIDESGMPKERFSAEFPKEGPSILRIQQVVRGDSAAYFCASSPTGLGEPQHFGDGTRLSIL.

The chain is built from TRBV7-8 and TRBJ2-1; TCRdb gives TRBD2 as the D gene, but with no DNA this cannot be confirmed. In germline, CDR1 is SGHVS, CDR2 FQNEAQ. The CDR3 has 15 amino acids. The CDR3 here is CASSLGAGGNNEQFF.

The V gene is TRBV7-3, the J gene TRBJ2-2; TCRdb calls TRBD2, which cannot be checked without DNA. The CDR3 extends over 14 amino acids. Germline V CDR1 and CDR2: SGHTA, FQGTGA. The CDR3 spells CASSLNPGLAELFF.

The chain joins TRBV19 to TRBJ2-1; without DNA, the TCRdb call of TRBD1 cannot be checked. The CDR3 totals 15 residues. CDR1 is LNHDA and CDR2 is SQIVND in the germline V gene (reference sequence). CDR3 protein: CASSIWGDSNNEQFF.

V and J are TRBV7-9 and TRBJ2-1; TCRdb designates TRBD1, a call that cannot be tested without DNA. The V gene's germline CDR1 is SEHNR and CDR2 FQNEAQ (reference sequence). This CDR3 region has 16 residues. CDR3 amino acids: CASSLATGARANEQFF.

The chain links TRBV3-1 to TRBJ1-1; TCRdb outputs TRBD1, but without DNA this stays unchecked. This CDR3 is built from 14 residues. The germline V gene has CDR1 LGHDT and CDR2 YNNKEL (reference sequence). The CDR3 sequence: CASSQDGTGAEAFF. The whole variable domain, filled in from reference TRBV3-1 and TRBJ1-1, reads DTAVSQTPKYLVTQMGNDKSIKCEQNLGHDTMYWYKQDSKKFLKIMFSYNNKELIINETVPNRFSPKSPDKAHLNLHINSLELGDSAVYFCASSQDGTGAEAFFGQGTRLTVV.

The CDR3 here is CASSEVTRVHEQFF. The chain links TRBV2 to TRBJ2-1; TCRdb designates TRBD2, a call that cannot be tested without DNA. The germline V gene has CDR1 SNHLY and CDR2 FYNNEI. The length of the CDR3 is 14 residues.

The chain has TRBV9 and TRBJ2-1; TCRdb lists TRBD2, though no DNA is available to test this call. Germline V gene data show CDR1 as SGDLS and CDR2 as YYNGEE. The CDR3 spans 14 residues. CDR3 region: CASSAPLAGGKQFF.

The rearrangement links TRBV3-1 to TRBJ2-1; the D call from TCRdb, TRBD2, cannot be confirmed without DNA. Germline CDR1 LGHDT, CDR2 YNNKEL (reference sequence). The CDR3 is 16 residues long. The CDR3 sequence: CASSLLGLAGENEQFF.

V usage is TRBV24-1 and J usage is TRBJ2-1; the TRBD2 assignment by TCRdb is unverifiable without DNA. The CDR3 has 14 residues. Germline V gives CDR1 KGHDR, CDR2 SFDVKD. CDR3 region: CARQGRAFGNEQFF.